The next 2 T cell receptor beta chains were all read from a single sample in a study of blood T cells in healthy people across ages. The use of a sample-barcoded 5' primer and a J-beta primer mix characterized a second PCR of about 6 to 12 cycles. TCRdb re-derived calls from the 5' RACE reads in MiXCR, one entry per CDR3 protein. The table lists 1.8 million or so distinct CDR3 sequences, 30% to 40% of them singletons, with roughly 24% in the top ten. The sequencing sample was made of blood. These receptors were collected from a human donor in good health.

This clonotype was picked up a small number of times. The chain combines TRBV12-3 or TRBV12-4 with TRBJ1-2; D unclear. V was pared by 3 bases and J by 5 bases, with 13 bases between. CDR3 length: 14 residues. CDR3 coding DNA: TGTGCCAGCAGTTTCCCGGGCGCGGGGTATGGCTACACCTTC. Protein: CASSFPGAGYGYTF.

This clonotype was counted between two and nine times. The J gene is TRBJ2-1, the V gene TRBV18; a weak D match, TRBD1 (5 bases). CDR1 is KGHSH, CDR2 LQKENI, per germline. The V end was cut by 3 bases, the J end by 6 bases, with 12 bases between. CDR3 size: 14 residues. CDR3 DNA: TGTGCCAGCTCACCTCAGGGAACACTCAATGAGCAGTTCTTC. This translates into CASSPQGTLNEQFF.